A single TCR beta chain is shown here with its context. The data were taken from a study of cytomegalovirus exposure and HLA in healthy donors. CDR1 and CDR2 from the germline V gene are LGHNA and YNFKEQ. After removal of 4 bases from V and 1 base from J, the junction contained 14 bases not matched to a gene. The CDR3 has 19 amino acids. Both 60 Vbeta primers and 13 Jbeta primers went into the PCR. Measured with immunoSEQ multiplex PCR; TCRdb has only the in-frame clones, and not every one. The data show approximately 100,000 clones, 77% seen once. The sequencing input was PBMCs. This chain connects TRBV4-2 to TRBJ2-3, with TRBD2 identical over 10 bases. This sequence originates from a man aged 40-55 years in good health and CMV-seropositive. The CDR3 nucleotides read TGTGCCAGCAGCCCCGAGGAAAGTCCTAGCGGGGGCCGCACAGATACGCAGTATTTT. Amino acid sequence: CASSPEESPSGGRTDTQYF.